Shown below are 30 T cell receptor beta chains from a single sample sequenced in a study of patients and donors after allogeneic stem cell transplantation. MiXCR was run by TCRdb on the RT-PCR reads, yielding one entry per CDR3 protein. The sample lists about 110,000 distinct CDR3 sequences, roughly 37% occurring once. Specimen: blood, either unsorted or a sorted T cell fraction (not recorded which). The receptor set was obtained from a human donor who was either an allogeneic HSCT recipient or a stem cell or donor lymphocyte infusion donor (not recorded which). It is not recorded whose cells these are; they may come from a transplant donor.

V and J are TRBV28 and TRBJ2-1; D gene uncertain. Germline loops: CDR1 MDHEN, CDR2 SYDVKM. V lost 7 bases and J 7 bases, leaving 20 bases between the germline ends. The CDR3 sequence is 15 residues long. The CDR3 DNA reads as TGTGCCAGCACCCTTGATTCCGGTCGTTTGAATGAGCAGTTCTTC. Protein: CASTLDSGRLNEQFF.

In this sample, this clonotype turned up once. This sequence joins TRBV5-1 and TRBJ2-1, with unresolved D. V lost 2 bases, J lost 3 bases, and 15 bases lay in between. Germline lookup yields CDR1 SGHRS and CDR2 YFSETQ. CDR3 length: 16 amino acids. The CDR3 nucleotides read TGCGCCAGCAGCTTCCGGGCTTCCCTAAACTACAATGAGCAGTTCTTC. This translates into CASSFRASLNYNEQFF.

V is TRBV5-1 and J is TRBJ2-3; no firm D call. This CDR3 region has 14 residues. Germline V gene lookup returns CDR1 SGHRS and CDR2 YFSETQ. Deletions cut 5 bases from V and 4 bases from J, with 14 bases between. The CDR3: CASRDPPSPDTQYF. The CDR3 nucleotides read TGCGCCAGCAGGGACCCGCCCTCGCCAGATACGCAGTATTTT.

The CDR3 DNA reads TGTGCCAGCAGCTTCCGCGGAGGGGGCCCGAGGACTAATGAAAAACTGTTTTTT. It is translated as CASSFRGGGPRTNEKLFF. V and J are TRBV4-2 and TRBJ1-4; 7 nucleotides line up with TRBD1. From germline, CDR1 is LGHNA and CDR2 YNFKEQ. The CDR3 has 18 residues. J was trimmed by 2 bases and V by 5 bases; bases with no gene match: 14.

V gene TRBV5-6 combines with J gene TRBJ2-1; D may match TRBD1 or TRBD2 (6 bases each). The ends were cut back, 0 bases at V and 9 bases at J, with 10 bases in the middle. This CDR3 has 13 residues. Germline CDR1 SGHDT, CDR2 YYEEEE. The CDR3 bases are TGTGCCAGCAGCTTGGTAGGGGGAGGTGAGCAGTTCTTC. This sequence encodes CASSLVGGGEQFF.

The chain combines TRBV18 with TRBJ1-3; 7 bases match TRBD1. The germline V gene encodes CDR1 KGHSH and CDR2 LQKENI. The CDR3 contains 17 residues. The V gene end was trimmed by 1 base and the J gene end by 2 bases; junction bases not matched to a gene: 8. The CDR3 coding sequence is TGTGCCAGCTCACCACTACGTGAGGGGGCTACTGGAAACACCATATATTTT. Encoded protein: CASSPLREGATGNTIYF.

This clonotype was seen a few times. This chain uses TRBV6-5 with TRBJ1-3; D is ambiguous. Trimming shortened V by 8 bases and J by 0 bases, and 11 bases separated the two germline ends. CDR1 and CDR2 (germline): MNHEY, SVGAGI. This CDR3 spans 14 amino acids. CDR3 sequence reads: CASSPIASGNTIYF. DNA for the CDR3: TGTGCCAGCTCCCCGATAGCCTCTGGAAACACCATATATTTT.

This chain joins TRBV30 and TRBJ2-1; D is ambiguous. The CDR3 is 11 amino acids. CDR1 is GTSNPN, CDR2 SVGIG, per germline (reference sequence). V shed 3 bases and J shed 7 bases, with 7 bases lying between them. For the CDR3, the DNA is TGTGCCTGGAGAGACCGGAATGAGCAGTTCTTC. It specifies CAWRDRNEQFF.

This clonotype showed up just a few times. In DNA form, the CDR3 reads TGCAGTGCTCCGGGACAGGGCCCCTACGAGCAGTACTTC. Translated, it gives CSAPGQGPYEQYF. The gene calls are TRBV20-1 and TRBJ2-7; 9 bases align to TRBD1. The V and J ends lost 5 bases and 2 bases, in that order; junction bases with no gene match: 4. Germline V lookup: CDR1 DFQATT, CDR2 SNEGSKA (reference sequence). This CDR3 region has 13 residues.

This clonotype was detected ten times or more. The chain joins TRBV20-1 to TRBJ1-2; D uncertain. This CDR3 is 15 amino acids long. The germline V and J ends were trimmed by 6 bases and 3 bases, with 20 bases remaining between them. Germline CDR1 DFQATT, CDR2 SNEGSKA (reference sequence). CDR3 amino acids: CSADSARALDYGYTF. As DNA, the CDR3 is TGCAGTGCCGATAGCGCCCGGGCCTTAGACTATGGCTACACCTTC.

V is TRBV9 and J is TRBJ2-3, with 12 positions matching TRBD2. The CDR3 runs 16 residues. Germline CDR1 reads SGDLS; CDR2 reads YYNGEE. J gave up 4 bases and V 2 bases, and 5 bases lay outside the gene matches. The CDR3 here is CASSVRTSGKSDTQYF. CDR3 coding DNA: TGTGCCAGCAGCGTTCGGACTAGCGGGAAATCAGATACGCAGTATTTT.

The V and J genes are TRBV7-9 and TRBJ2-5; TRBD1 matches 11 bases. Germline CDR1 SEHNR, CDR2 FQNEAQ (reference sequence). The length of the CDR3 is 15 residues. The J segment lost 5 bases and the V segment lost 0 bases, leaving 2 bases of the junction unmatched. The chain's CDR3 is CASSLAGQGVETQYF. In nucleotides, the CDR3 is TGTGCCAGCAGCTTAGCGGGACAGGGGGTTGAGACCCAGTACTTC.

J is TRBJ2-4 and V is TRBV20-1; 9 positions match TRBD1. Trimming removed 6 bases from V and 6 bases from J; junction bases left unmatched: 3. The CDR3 loop spans 12 amino acids. Looked up from germline, CDR1 is DFQATT and CDR2 is SNEGSKA (reference sequence). The CDR3 DNA reads TGCAGTGCACCGGGACAGGGAAACATTCAGTACTTC. Amino acid sequence: CSAPGQGNIQYF.

This clonotype was counted at least ten times. The genes are TRBV12-3 or TRBV12-4 and TRBJ1-5; D remains ambiguous. The CDR3 contains 12 residues. The V gene lost 3 bases and the J gene lost 5 bases, with 5 bases spanning the gap. The CDR3 loop is CASSFGDQPQHF. CDR3 sequence (DNA): TGTGCCAGCAGTTTTGGGGATCAGCCCCAGCATTTT.

This chain joins TRBV20-1 and TRBJ2-3; TRBD1 might be the D (7 bases). The CDR3 consists of 13 residues. Trimming removed 8 bases at V and 4 bases at J, with 16 bases between. The V gene's germline CDR1 is DFQATT and CDR2 SNEGSKA (reference sequence). The CDR3 region is CSPPTGRPDTQYF. CDR3 in DNA: TGCAGTCCCCCGACAGGGAGGCCAGATACGCAGTATTTT.

The rearrangement joins TRBV19 to TRBJ1-5; TRBD1 is a possible D gene (6 bases). Trimming cost V 4 bases and J 7 bases, with 17 bases left between them. CDR3 length equals 15 residues. Germline values: CDR1 LNHDA, CDR2 SQIVND (reference sequence). The CDR3: CASSTSRGVRQPQHF. The CDR3, as DNA: TGTGCCAGTAGTACCTCAAGGGGGGTCAGGCAGCCCCAGCATTTT.

J is TRBJ2-3 and V is TRBV10-3; D is possibly TRBD2 (5 bases). The germline CDR1 and CDR2 sequences are ENHRY and SYGVKD. Between the trimmed V and J ends, which lost 11 bases and 4 bases, there was a span of 13 bases. The CDR3 runs 12 residues. In DNA form, the CDR3 reads TGTGCCTCTAGAGGGTCGGCAGATACGCAGTATTTT. Its protein is CASRGSADTQYF.

This clonotype appeared a few times. This rearrangement joins TRBV10-3 to TRBJ2-4, with D unclear. CDR1 and CDR2 (germline): ENHRY, SYGVKD. The V and J ends lost 0 bases and 4 bases respectively, with 7 bases between them. This CDR3 spans 14 amino acids. CDR3 in DNA: TGTGCCATCAGTGAGTCTTCAGTGAAAAACATTCAGTACTTC. It specifies CAISESSVKNIQYF.

The chain uses TRBV12-5 and TRBJ2-1; D is possibly TRBD2 (6 bases). The V gene's germline CDR1 is LGHNT and CDR2 FRNRAP. This CDR3 spans 16 amino acids. The ends were cut back, 2 bases at V and 4 bases at J, with 15 bases in the middle. Here the CDR3 DNA reads TGTGCTAGTGGTTTGACCCCGGGACTCCTATACAATGAGCAGTTCTTC. Translated: CASGLTPGLLYNEQFF. The full variable domain, in which reference TRBV12-5 and TRBJ2-1 provide the parts outside the CDR3, is DARVTQTPRHKVTEMGQEVTMRCQPILGHNTVFWYRQTMMQGLELLAYFRNRAPLDDSGMPKDRFSAEMPDATLATLKIQPSEPRDSAVYFCASGLTPGLLYNEQFFGPGTRLTVL.

The CDR3 sequence is CASSSSKRGTEAFF. The CDR3 coding sequence is TGTGCCAGCAGCTCCAGTAAGAGGGGCACTGAAGCTTTCTTT. The gene calls are TRBV7-9 and TRBJ1-1; D is possibly TRBD1 (5 bases). Germline V CDR1 and CDR2: SEHNR, FQNEAQ (reference sequence). The ends were cut back, 4 bases at V and 4 bases at J, with 13 bases in the middle. The CDR3 length is 14 residues.

The rearrangement uses TRBV6-5 and TRBJ2-2, with D possibly being TRBD1 (6 bases). The V and J ends lost 6 bases and 7 bases respectively, with 6 bases between them. This CDR3 has 11 amino acids. Looked up from germline, CDR1 is MNHEY and CDR2 is SVGAGI. CDR3: CASRQGGELFF. DNA for the CDR3: TGTGCCAGCAGACAGGGCGGGGAGCTGTTTTTT.

V and J are TRBV28 and TRBJ2-6; no clear D. The germline V gene has CDR1 MDHEN and CDR2 SYDVKM. The CDR3 contains 16 residues. Trimming shortened V by 4 bases and J by 0 bases, and 10 bases separated the two germline ends. The CDR3 bases are TGTGCCAGCAGTTCCAACAGCCTCTCTGGGGCCAACGTCCTGACTTTC. Its protein product is CASSSNSLSGANVLTF. The full variable domain, rest sourced from reference TRBV28 and TRBJ2-6, is DVKVTQSSRYLVKRTGEKVFLECVQDMDHENMFWYRQDPGLGLRLIYFSYDVKMKEKGDIPEGYSVSREKKERFSLILESASTNQTSMYLCASSSNSLSGANVLTFGAGSRLTVL.

This chain joins TRBV12-3 or TRBV12-4 and TRBJ1-6, with D maybe TRBD1 (6 bases). The germline V and J ends were trimmed by 6 bases and 7 bases, with 16 bases remaining between them. The CDR3 totals 15 residues. The CDR3 region has the DNA TGTGCCAGCAGCTGGCGGGGGGCGGCGAATTCACCCCTCCACTTT. Protein: CASSWRGAANSPLHF.

The V call is TRBV21-1, the J call TRBJ1-1; TRBD1 reflects the table's D call only, with no check against the DNA. TRBV21-1 is labeled a pseudogene. The CDR3 contains 11 residues. CDR3 bases: TGTGCCAGCACCCCAGGGGTTGAAGCTTTCTTT. Translating gives CASTPGVEAFF.

The chain couples TRBV6-2 or TRBV6-3 to TRBJ2-7; D uncertain. This CDR3 is built from 13 residues. With 6 bases removed from V and 2 bases from J, the gap between germline ends came to 11 bases. The germline V gene has CDR1 MNHEY and CDR2 SVGEGT. CDR3 residues: CASRTGSTYEQYF. In DNA form, the CDR3 reads TGTGCCAGCAGAACGGGTTCCACCTACGAGCAGTACTTC.

The gene calls are TRBV7-9 and TRBJ2-1; weak D call: TRBD2 (5 bases). Germline V gives CDR1 SEHNR, CDR2 FQNEAQ (reference sequence). This CDR3 is 15 amino acids long. V was pared by 5 bases and J by 4 bases, with 15 bases between. The DNA of the CDR3 is TGTGCCAGCAGCGCCCCACGCGGGCAGTACAATGAGCAGTTCTTC. Translation: CASSAPRGQYNEQFF.

The chain uses TRBV2 and TRBJ1-5; no reliable D call. Trimming removed 4 bases at V and 3 bases at J, with 7 bases between. The CDR3 length is 13 residues. CDR1 is SNHLY and CDR2 is FYNNEI in the germline V gene. CDR3 sequence (DNA): TGTGCCAGCAGTGCGGAGAACAATCAGCCCCAGCATTTT. Its translation is CASSAENNQPQHF.

V is TRBV29-1 and J is TRBJ2-2; D is possibly TRBD2 (6 bases). V was pared by 3 bases and J by 4 bases, with 12 bases between. Germline V CDR1 and CDR2: SQVTM, ANQGSEA. There are 14 residues in the CDR3. The CDR3 loop reads CSVEGGSGTGELFF. Written as DNA, the CDR3 is TGCAGCGTTGAGGGGGGTAGCGGCACCGGGGAGCTGTTTTTT.

The chain links TRBV3-1 to TRBJ2-1; D may be TRBD2 (6 bases). CDR1 and CDR2 (germline): LGHDT, YNNKEL (reference sequence). This CDR3 spans 15 amino acids. V lost 3 bases and J lost 2, with 11 bases in between. CDR3 nucleotides: TGTGCCAGCAGCCAGGACTGGGGGGCCTACAATGAGCAGTTCTTC. This translates into CASSQDWGAYNEQFF.

The table lists this clonotype with a few counts. This sequence joins TRBV6-6 and TRBJ1-5; the match to TRBD1 covers 8 bases. Germline trimming cut 2 bases from V and 4 bases from J; bases unmatched to any gene: 1. Germline V lookup: CDR1 MNHNY, CDR2 SVGAGI (reference sequence). The CDR3 is 14 amino acids. As DNA, the CDR3 is TGTGCCAGCAGTTACAGGGACAGGAATCAGCCCCAGCATTTT. This gives the protein CASSYRDRNQPQHF.